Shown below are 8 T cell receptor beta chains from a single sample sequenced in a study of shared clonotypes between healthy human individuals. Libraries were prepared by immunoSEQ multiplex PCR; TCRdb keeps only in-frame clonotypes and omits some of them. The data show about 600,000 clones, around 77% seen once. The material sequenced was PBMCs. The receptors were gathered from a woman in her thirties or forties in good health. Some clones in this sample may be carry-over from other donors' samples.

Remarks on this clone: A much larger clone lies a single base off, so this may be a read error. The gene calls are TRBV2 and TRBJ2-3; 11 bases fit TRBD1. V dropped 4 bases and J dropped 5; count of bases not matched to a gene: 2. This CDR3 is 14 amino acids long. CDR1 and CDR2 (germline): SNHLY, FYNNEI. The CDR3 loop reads CASSGTGGVDTQYF. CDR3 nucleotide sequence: TGTGCCAGCAGTGGGACAGGGGGCGTAGATACGCAGTATTTT.

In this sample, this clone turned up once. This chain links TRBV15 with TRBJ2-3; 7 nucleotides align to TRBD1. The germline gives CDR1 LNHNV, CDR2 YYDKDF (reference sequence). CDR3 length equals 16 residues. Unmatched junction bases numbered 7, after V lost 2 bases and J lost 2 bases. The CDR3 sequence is CATSRPGTVDTDTQYF. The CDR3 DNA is TGTGCCACCAGCAGACCCGGGACAGTCGACACAGATACGCAGTATTTT.

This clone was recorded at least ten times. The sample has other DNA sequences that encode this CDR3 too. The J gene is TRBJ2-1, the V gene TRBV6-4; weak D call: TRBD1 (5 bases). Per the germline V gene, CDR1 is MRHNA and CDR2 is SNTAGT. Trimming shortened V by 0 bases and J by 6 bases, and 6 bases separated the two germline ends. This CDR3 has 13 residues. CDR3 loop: CASSDSGVNEQFF. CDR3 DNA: TGTGCCAGCAGTGACTCAGGGGTCAATGAGCAGTTCTTC.

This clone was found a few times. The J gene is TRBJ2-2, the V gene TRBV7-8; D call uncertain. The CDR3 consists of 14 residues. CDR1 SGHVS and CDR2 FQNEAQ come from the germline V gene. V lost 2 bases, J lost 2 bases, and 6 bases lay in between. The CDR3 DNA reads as TGTGCCAGCAGCTTATCCTCAAACACCGGGGAGCTGTTTTTT. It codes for CASSLSSNTGELFF.

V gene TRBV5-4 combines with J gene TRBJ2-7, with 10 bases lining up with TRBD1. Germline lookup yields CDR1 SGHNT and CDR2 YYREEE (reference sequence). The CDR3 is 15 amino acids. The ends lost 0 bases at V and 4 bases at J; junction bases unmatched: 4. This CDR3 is CASSLEGTGVYEQYF. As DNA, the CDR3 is TGTGCCAGCAGCTTGGAAGGGACAGGGGTTTACGAGCAGTACTTC. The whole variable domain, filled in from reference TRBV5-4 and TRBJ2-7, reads ETGVTQSPTHLIKTRGQQVTLRCSSQSGHNTVSWYQQALGQGPQFIFQYYREEENGRGNFPPRFSGLQFPNYSSELNVNALELDDSALYLCASSLEGTGVYEQYFGPGTRLTVT.

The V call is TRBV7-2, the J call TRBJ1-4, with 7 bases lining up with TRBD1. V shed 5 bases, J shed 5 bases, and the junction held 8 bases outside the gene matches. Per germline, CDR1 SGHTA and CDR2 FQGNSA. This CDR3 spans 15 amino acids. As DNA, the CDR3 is TGTGCCAGCAGCGTCCGACAGGGCCGGAATGAAAAACTGTTTTTT. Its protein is CASSVRQGRNEKLFF.

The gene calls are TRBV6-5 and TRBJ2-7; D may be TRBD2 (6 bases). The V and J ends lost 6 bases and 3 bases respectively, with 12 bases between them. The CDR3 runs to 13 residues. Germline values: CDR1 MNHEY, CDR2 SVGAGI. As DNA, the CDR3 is TGTGCCAGCAGCCCCGGGACTCTCTACGAGCAGTACTTC. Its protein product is CASSPGTLYEQYF.

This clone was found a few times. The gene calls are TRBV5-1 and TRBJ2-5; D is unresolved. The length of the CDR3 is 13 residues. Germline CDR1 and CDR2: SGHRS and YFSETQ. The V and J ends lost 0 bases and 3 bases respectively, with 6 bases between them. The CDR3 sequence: CASSLGGEETQYF. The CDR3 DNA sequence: TGCGCCAGCAGCTTGGGTGGGGAAGAGACCCAGTACTTC. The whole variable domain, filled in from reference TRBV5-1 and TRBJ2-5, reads KAGVTQTPRYLIKTRGQQVTLSCSPISGHRSVSWYQQTPGQGLQFLFEYFSETQRNKGNFPGRFSGRQFSNSRSEMNVSTLELGDSALYLCASSLGGEETQYFGPGTRLLVL.